These 3 T cell receptor beta chains came from one sample sequenced in a study of T cells in Graves' hyperthyroidism and ophthalmopathy. RNA transcripts were the template for amplifying TCR beta CDR3 regions. A first-round RT-PCR of the TCR CDR3 used the HTBI primer set. MiXCR, applied by TCRdb to the multiplex PCR reads, yields one record per CDR3 protein. This table holds approximately 500,000 distinct CDR3 sequences, around 42% found once. The sequenced sample was peripheral blood or thyroid tissue (not recorded which). These receptors all stem from a woman aged 18-30 years with Graves' hyperthyroidism.

This clonotype was picked up many times. The rearrangement joins TRBV7-7 to TRBJ1-2; no clear D gene. Germline CDR1 is SSHAT and CDR2 is FNYEAQ (reference sequence). CDR3 length: 11 amino acids. V was cut by 11 bases and J by 4 bases, with 11 bases left in between. CDR3 loop: CAVWEPYGYTF. The CDR3 nucleotides are TGTGCCGTGTGGGAGCCCTATGGCTACACCTTC.

As regards this clonotype: Germline is not matched at one junction end, which may reflect a read error. This chain links TRBV7-2 with TRBJ2-7; D is possibly TRBD2 (7 bases). The germline CDR1 and CDR2 sequences are SGHTA and FQGNSA. The CDR3 runs to 13 residues. The CDR3 DNA is TGTGCCAGCAGTGAGCGGGACACCGGGGAGCTGTACTTC. It codes for CASSERDTGELYF.

At least ten counts were recorded for this clonotype. This chain links TRBV7-6 with TRBJ2-7, with a weak D call TRBD1 (7 bases). V dropped 5 bases and J dropped 7 bases, with 15 bases sitting between them. The CDR3 has 13 amino acids. The germline V gene encodes CDR1 SGHVS and CDR2 FNYEAQ. Written as DNA, the CDR3 is TGTGCCAGCAGCCAGGGGGGCTCCGAAGAGCAGTACTTC. It specifies CASSQGGSEEQYF.